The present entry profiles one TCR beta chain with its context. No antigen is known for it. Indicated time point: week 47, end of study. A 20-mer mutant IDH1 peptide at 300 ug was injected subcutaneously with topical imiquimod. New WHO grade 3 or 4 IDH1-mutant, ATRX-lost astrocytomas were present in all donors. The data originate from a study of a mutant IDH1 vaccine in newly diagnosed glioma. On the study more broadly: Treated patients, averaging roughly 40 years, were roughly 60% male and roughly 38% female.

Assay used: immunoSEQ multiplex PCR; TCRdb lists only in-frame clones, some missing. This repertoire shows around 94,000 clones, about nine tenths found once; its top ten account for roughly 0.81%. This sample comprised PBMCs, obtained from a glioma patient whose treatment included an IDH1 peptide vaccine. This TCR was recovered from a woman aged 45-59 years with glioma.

As DNA, the CDR3 is TGCAGCGTTGCGGGACAGCTCAATCAGCCCCAGCATTTT. Encoded protein: CSVAGQLNQPQHF. The rearrangement joins TRBV29-1 to TRBJ1-5; TRBD1 aligns across 7 bases. J was trimmed by 3 bases and V by 4 bases; bases with no gene match: 3. From germline, CDR1 is SQVTM and CDR2 ANQGSEA. This CDR3 has 13 amino acids. Supplemented by reference TRBV29-1 and TRBJ1-5, the full variable domain reads SAVISQKPSRDICQRGTSLTIQCQVDSQVTMMFWYRQQPGQSLTLIATANQGSEATYESGFVIDKFPISRPNLTFSTLTVSNMSPEDSSIYLCSVAGQLNQPQHFGDGTRLSIL.